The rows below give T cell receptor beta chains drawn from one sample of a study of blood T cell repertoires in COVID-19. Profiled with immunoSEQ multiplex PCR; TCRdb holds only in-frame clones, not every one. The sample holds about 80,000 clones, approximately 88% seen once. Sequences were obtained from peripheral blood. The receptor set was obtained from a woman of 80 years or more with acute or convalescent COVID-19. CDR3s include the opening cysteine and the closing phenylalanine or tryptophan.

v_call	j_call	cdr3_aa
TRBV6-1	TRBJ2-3	CASSDPGQPLDTQYF
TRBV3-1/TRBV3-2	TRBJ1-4	CASSLPGGVGNEKLFF
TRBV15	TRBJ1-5	CATSPTLPGQGSFSNQPQHF
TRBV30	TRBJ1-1	CAWNPGTGEAFF
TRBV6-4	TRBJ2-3	CASETTVSSTDTQYF
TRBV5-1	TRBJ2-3	CASSLTSGSTDTQYF
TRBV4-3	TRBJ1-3	CASSQGIRVGPGNTIYF
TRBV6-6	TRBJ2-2	CASSLQGRNGELFF
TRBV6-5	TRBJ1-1	CASSSRAVGGFTEAFF
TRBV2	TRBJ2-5	CASSESGEGTQYF
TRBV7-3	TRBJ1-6	CASSRGGENSPLHF
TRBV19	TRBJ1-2	CASSRDRSNYGYTF
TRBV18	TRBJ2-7	CASSLAGQPQRYEQYF
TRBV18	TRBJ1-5	CASSPGTGGDQPQHF
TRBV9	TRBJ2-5	CASSVEGQPLVETQYF